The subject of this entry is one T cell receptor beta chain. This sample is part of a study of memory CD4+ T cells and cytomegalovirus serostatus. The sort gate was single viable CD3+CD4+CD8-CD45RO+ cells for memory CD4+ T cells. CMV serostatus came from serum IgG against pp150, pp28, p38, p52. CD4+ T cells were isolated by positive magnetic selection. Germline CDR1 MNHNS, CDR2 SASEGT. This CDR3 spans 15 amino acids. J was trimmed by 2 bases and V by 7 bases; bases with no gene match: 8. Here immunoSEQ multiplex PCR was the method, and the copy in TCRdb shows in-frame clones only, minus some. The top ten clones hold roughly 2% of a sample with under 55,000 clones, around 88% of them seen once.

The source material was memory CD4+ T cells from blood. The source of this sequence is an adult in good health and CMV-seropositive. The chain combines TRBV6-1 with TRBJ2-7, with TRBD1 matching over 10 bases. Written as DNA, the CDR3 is TGTGCCAGCATCTTTCTTGGACAGGGGGCCTACGAGCAGTACTTC. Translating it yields CASIFLGQGAYEQYF.